The rows below give T cell receptor beta chains drawn from one sample of a study of cytomegalovirus exposure and HLA in healthy donors. TCRdb's copy holds only in-frame clones and misses some; the assay was immunoSEQ multiplex PCR. The sample includes 150,000 to 200,000 clones, around 96% of them seen just once. The sequencing input was PBMCs. The receptors stem from a woman aged 18-29 years in good health and CMV-seronegative. The CDR3 runs from the conserved cysteine through the conserved F or W. Fields, in order: clone size, J gene, D gene, V gene, CDR3 DNA, CDR3 protein. D genes are given only for firm matches. Size is omitted from some rows. Given values are once, few, many or a class for expanded clones.

- | TRBJ2-3 | TRBD1 | TRBV6-6 | TGTGCCAGCAGTTACCGAGGGGGCCCCACAGATACGCAGTATTTT | CASSYRGGPTDTQYF
- | TRBJ1-2 | - | TRBV7-9 | TGTGCCAGCAGCTGGGACACTAACTATGGCTACACCTTC | CASSWDTNYGYTF
- | TRBJ1-5 | TRBD1 | TRBV7-2 | TGTGCCAGCAGCCGAAAGGGACAGTCCAATCAGCCCCAGCATTTT | CASSRKGQSNQPQHF
- | TRBJ2-7 | TRBD1 | TRBV6-1 | TGTGCCAGCAGTGAACCCGGGACAGGGGCCGCCTACGAGCAGTACTTC | CASSEPGTGAAYEQYF
once | TRBJ1-2 | - | TRBV7-8 | TGTGCCAGCAGCTTAATTAGCGGGGTTGAACACTATGGCTACACCTTC | CASSLISGVEHYGYTF
few | TRBJ1-2 | - | TRBV2 | TGTGCCAGCAGTGAGAAGGGAGGCTATGGCTACACCTTC | CASSEKGGYGYTF
- | TRBJ1-2 | - | TRBV5-8 | TGTGCCAGCAGCTTAGGAGGGGCCGGCTACACCTTC | CASSLGGAGYTF
- | TRBJ1-3 | TRBD1 | TRBV7-3 | TGTGCCAGCAGCCCCACAGGGGCACACACCATATATTTT | CASSPTGAHTIYF
few | TRBJ2-7 | - | TRBV21-1 | TGTGCCAGCGGTAGACAGTCCTACGAGCAGTACTTC | CASGRQSYEQYF
- | TRBJ2-5 | - | TRBV11-2 | TGTGCCAGCAGCCAAGGGCGGGGGCCCCAAGAGACCCAGTACTTC | CASSQGRGPQETQYF
- | TRBJ2-5 | - | TRBV30 | TGTGCCTGGAGTTCCACTAGGGCCAGGGAGACCCAGTACTTC | CAWSSTRARETQYF
- | TRBJ2-3 | - | TRBV7-2 | TGTGCCAGCAGCTTAGCACGGGGCACAGATACGCAGTATTTT | CASSLARGTDTQYF
- | TRBJ1-2 | - | TRBV5-6 | TGTGCCAGCAGTAGGGGACGGGGGGTCTATGGCTACACCTTC | CASSRGRGVYGYTF
- | TRBJ1-2 | - | TRBV4-3 | TGCGCCAGCAGCCAAGAGACGGCGGTCGCTGGCTACACCTTC | CASSQETAVAGYTF
- | TRBJ1-2 | TRBD1 | TRBV4-3 | TGCGCCAGCAGCCAAGATCTGGGGGACAGTTGGGCCTATGGCTACACCTTC | CASSQDLGDSWAYGYTF
once | TRBJ2-3 | - | TRBV4-1 | TGCGCCAGCAGCCAAGATGGGGTGGGGGGGGCCCCAGATACGCAGTATTTT | CASSQDGVGGAPDTQYF
- | TRBJ2-1 | - | TRBV5-4 | TGTGCCAGCAGCTTTTCCGAGGATGAGCAGTTCTTC | CASSFSEDEQFF
- | TRBJ1-6 | - | TRBV19 | TGTGCCAGTAGTAACAGCCCCTATAATTCACCCCTCCACTTT | CASSNSPYNSPLHF
- | TRBJ2-2 | - | TRBV5-6 | TGTGCCAGCAGCACCGGGGGTCAGGCCACCGGGGAGCTGTTTTTT | CASSTGGQATGELFF
- | TRBJ1-5 | - | TRBV6-5 | TGTGCCAGCAGCCTACAGGGAATCAATCAGCCCCAGCATTTT | CASSLQGINQPQHF
- | TRBJ2-7 | TRBD2 | TRBV2 | TGTGCCAGCACCTTGGGACTAGCGGTATACGAGCAGTACTTC | CASTLGLAVYEQYF
- | TRBJ2-7 | - | TRBV7-9 | TGTGCCAGCAGCCCGCGGACATCCTACGAGCAGTACTTC | CASSPRTSYEQYF
- | TRBJ2-5 | - | TRBV27 | TGTGCCAGCAGTTTATCTTGGGGAGGCGAGACCCAGTACTTC | CASSLSWGGETQYF